The clone carrying this TCR beta chain was counted ten times or more. Its matching antigen is unknown. The authors ran a second PCR of about 7 to 11 cycles using a sample-barcoded 5' primer and a J-beta primer mix. TCRdb independently ran MiXCR on the 5' RACE reads; one entry per CDR3 protein. This sample yields over 750,000 distinct CDR3 sequences, of which approximately 25% are seen a single time; 8% to 10% belongs to the top ten. The people who gave samples were healthy Caucasians from Russia, aged roughly 6 to 100. Staff drew approximately 9.7 milliliters of peripheral blood from each donor. The data are from a study of blood T cells in healthy people across ages. Trimming stripped 6 bases from V and 0 bases from J, with 6 bases between. The CDR3 spans 13 residues. Whole-study findings and limits: Both higher diversity and more naive CD4+ cells marked long-lived donors when set against aged donors.

This sample also appeared in a second study, on T cells of mothers and their children. That paper states: The search for persistent microchimeric T cell clones detected none.

The TCR comes from a boy between 10 and 17 years old in good health. The rearrangement uses TRBV12-3 or TRBV12-4 and TRBJ2-1; D is possibly TRBD1 (5 bases). Material for sequencing was blood. The CDR3 loop reads CASRDSSYNEQFF. CDR3 DNA sequence: TGTGCCAGCAGAGACAGCTCCTACAATGAGCAGTTCTTC.